The rows below give T cell receptor beta chains drawn from one sample of a study of cytomegalovirus exposure and HLA in healthy donors. TCRdb's copy holds only in-frame clones and misses some; the assay was immunoSEQ multiplex PCR. The data hold about 200,000 clones, with approximately 79% observed a single time. Material for sequencing was PBMCs. The receptors shown here come from a man aged 45-65 years in good health and CMV-seronegative. CDR3s leave out the opening cysteine and the closing phenylalanine or tryptophan. Fields, in order: V gene, CDR3 length, J gene, CDR3 protein.

v_gene: TRBV30; len: 13; j_gene: TRBJ2-1; CDR3aa: AWSVLGSSYNEQF
v_gene: TRBV4-1; len: 11; j_gene: TRBJ1-2; CDR3aa: ASSQDQNYGYT
v_gene: TRBV6-1; len: 12; j_gene: TRBJ2-7; CDR3aa: ATLRGRATYEQY
v_gene: TRBV6-4; len: 12; j_gene: TRBJ2-7; CDR3aa: ASSEREGPYEQY
v_gene: TRBV27; len: 12; j_gene: TRBJ2-1; CDR3aa: ASSGLAAYNEQF
v_gene: TRBV28; len: 12; j_gene: TRBJ1-1; CDR3aa: ASLNWGSGTEAF
v_gene: TRBV14; len: 15; j_gene: TRBJ2-1; CDR3aa: ASSPHLLASSYNEQF
v_gene: TRBV4-2; len: 13; j_gene: TRBJ2-7; CDR3aa: ASSLRLAGGYEQY
v_gene: TRBV28; len: 13; j_gene: TRBJ2-7; CDR3aa: ASNLAGGPVEEQY
v_gene: TRBV29-1; len: 12; j_gene: TRBJ2-7; CDR3aa: SVHPGGSSGEQY
v_gene: TRBV27; len: 14; j_gene: TRBJ1-5; CDR3aa: ASSPMDRARNQPQH
v_gene: TRBV12-5; len: 13; j_gene: TRBJ2-1; CDR3aa: ASGWGDRGRNEQF
v_gene: TRBV27; len: 12; j_gene: TRBJ1-5; CDR3aa: ASSLTVLNQPQH
v_gene: TRBV19; len: 13; j_gene: TRBJ2-1; CDR3aa: ASSRAPSSYNEQF
v_gene: TRBV4-2; len: 13; j_gene: TRBJ1-6; CDR3aa: ASSQEVNGNSPLH
v_gene: TRBV28; len: 13; j_gene: TRBJ2-7; CDR3aa: ASSSTGQGLYEQY
v_gene: TRBV2; len: 13; j_gene: TRBJ2-1; CDR3aa: ASTTSGRANNEQF
v_gene: TRBV5-1; len: 12; j_gene: TRBJ1-1; CDR3aa: ASSQGLLNTEAF